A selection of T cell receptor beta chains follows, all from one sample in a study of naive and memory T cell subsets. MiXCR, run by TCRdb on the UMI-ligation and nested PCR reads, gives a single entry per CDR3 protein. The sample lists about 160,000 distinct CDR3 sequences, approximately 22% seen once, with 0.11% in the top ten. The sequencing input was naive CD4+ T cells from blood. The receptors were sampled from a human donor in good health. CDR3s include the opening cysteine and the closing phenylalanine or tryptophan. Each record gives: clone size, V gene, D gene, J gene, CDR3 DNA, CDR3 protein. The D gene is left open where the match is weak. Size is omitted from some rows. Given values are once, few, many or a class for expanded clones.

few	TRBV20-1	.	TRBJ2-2	TGCAGTGCTAGCCGAGGCAGGGGCGGCGGGGAGCTGTTTTTT	CSASRGRGGGELFF
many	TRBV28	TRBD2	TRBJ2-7	TGTGCCAGCAGTTTAACGCGGGAGTCATCCTACGAGCAGTACTTC	CASSLTRESSYEQYF
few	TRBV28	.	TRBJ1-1	TGTGCCAGCAGTTCGGGGGGGCCGTTGGGTGAAGCTTTCTTT	CASSSGGPLGEAFF
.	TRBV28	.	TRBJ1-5	TGTGCCAGCAGTTATTATCTTGGGAGCAATCAGCCCCAGCATTTT	CASSYYLGSNQPQHF
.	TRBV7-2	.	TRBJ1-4	TGTGCCAGCAGCTGGGACGGACTTAATGAAAAACTGTTTTTT	CASSWDGLNEKLFF
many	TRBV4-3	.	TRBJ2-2	TGCGCCAGCAGCCCAGGGGGTAGCGGGACAGCGAACACCGGGGAGCTGTTTTTT	CASSPGGSGTANTGELFF
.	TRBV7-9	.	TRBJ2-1	TGTGCCAGCAGCTTAAGGCTGGACAATGAGCAGTTCTTC	CASSLRLDNEQFF
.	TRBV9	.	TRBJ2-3	TGTGCCAGCAGCGTATTCGGGCACGAGGCACAAGATACGCAGTATTTT	CASSVFGHEAQDTQYF
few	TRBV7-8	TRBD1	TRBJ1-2	TGTGCCAGCAGCTTAAGGACAGGTCAAAGCTATGGCTACACCTTC	CASSLRTGQSYGYTF
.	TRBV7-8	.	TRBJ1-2	TGTGCCAGCAGCTTAGGACCCTTGGACAGCCCTGGCTACACCTTC	CASSLGPLDSPGYTF
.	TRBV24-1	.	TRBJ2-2	TGTGCCACCAGTGGTAGTGGGAGCACCGGGGAGCTGTTTTTT	CATSGSGSTGELFF
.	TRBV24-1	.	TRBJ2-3	TGTGCCACGGCGGACGCCACAGATACGCAGTATTTT	CATADATDTQYF
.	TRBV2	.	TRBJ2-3	TGTGCCAGCAGCCAGGACCTCGCAGATACGCAGTATTTT	CASSQDLADTQYF
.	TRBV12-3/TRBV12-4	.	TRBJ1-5	TGTGCCAACAGTTTTGGGGAGGGCAATCAGCCCCAGCATTTT	CANSFGEGNQPQHF
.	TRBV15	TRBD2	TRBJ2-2	TGTGCCACCAGCAGAGACCGGGGACTAGCTGGAAACACCGGGGAGCTGTTTTTT	CATSRDRGLAGNTGELFF
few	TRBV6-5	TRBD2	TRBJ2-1	TGTGCCAGCAGTAAGGGACTAGTCTCCTACAATGAGCAGTTCTTC	CASSKGLVSYNEQFF
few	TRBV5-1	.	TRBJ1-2	TGCGCCAGCAGCTTAGGGGGGATTACTAACTATGGCTACACCTTC	CASSLGGITNYGYTF
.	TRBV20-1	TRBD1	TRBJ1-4	TGCAGTGCTCCCCCGACAGGGTATTATGAAAAACTGTTTTTT	CSAPPTGYYEKLFF
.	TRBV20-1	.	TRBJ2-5	TGCAGTGCCCCCCGGCGAGGGTGGGAGACCCAGTACTTC	CSAPRRGWETQYF
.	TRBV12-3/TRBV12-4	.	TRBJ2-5	TGTGCCAGCAGTTTACCTCGGGCAGGGGAACGAGAGACCCAGTACTTC	CASSLPRAGERETQYF
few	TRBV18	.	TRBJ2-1	TGTGCCAGCTCAGGTATGAGATCCTATGAGCAGTTCTTC	CASSGMRSYEQFF
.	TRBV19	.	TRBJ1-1	TGTGCCAGTAGTCACCCCTTATCAAGGGGGGCTGAAGCTTTCTTT	CASSHPLSRGAEAFF
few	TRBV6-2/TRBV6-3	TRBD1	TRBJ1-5	TGTGCCAGCACCCAAGCAGGGGGAAGCAATCAGCCCCAGCATTTT	CASTQAGGSNQPQHF
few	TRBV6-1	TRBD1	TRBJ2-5	TGTGCCACCCGGGACAGGGGGCCGGAGACCCAGTACTTC	CATRDRGPETQYF
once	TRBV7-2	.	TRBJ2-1	TGTGCCAGCAGCTTCGGCTGGCTCAATGAGCAGTTCTTC	CASSFGWLNEQFF
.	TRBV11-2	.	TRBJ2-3	TGTGCCAGCAGAGCAGGGACAGATACGCAGTATTTT	CASRAGTDTQYF
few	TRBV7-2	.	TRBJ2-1	TGTGCCAGCAGTAAGGGGATTCACAACAATGAGCAGTTCTTC	CASSKGIHNNEQFF
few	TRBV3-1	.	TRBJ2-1	TGTGCCAGCAGCCAAGAGGGTTCGCCTAGCTCCTACAATGAGCAGTTCTTC	CASSQEGSPSSYNEQFF
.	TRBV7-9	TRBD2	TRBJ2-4	TGTGCCAGCAGGCGCGGGGGTTCGGGTGACATTCAGTACTTC	CASRRGGSGDIQYF
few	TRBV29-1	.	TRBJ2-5	TGCAGCGGGTCTGGCAGGTTACAAGAGACCCAGTACTTC	CSGSGRLQETQYF
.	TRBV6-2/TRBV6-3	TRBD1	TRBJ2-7	TGTGCCAGCAGACTACTTGACAGGGGAAGGGCCGAGCAGTACTTC	CASRLLDRGRAEQYF
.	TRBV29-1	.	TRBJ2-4	TGCAGCGTTGAAAGGTTAGCCAAAAACATTCAGTACTTC	CSVERLAKNIQYF
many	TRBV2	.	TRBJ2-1	TGTGCCAGCAGTGCAGACTCCTACAATGAGCAGTTCTTC	CASSADSYNEQFF
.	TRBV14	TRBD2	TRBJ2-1	TGTGCCAGCAGTATTGGACTAGCGGGCCTTCCGGTCTTC	CASSIGLAGLPVF
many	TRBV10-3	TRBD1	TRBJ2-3	TGTGCCATCAGTGACTTCAGACAGGGGCTAACCCTGGGAGGAGATACGCAGTATTTT	CAISDFRQGLTLGGDTQYF
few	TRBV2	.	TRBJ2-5	TGTGCCAGCAGAGGGGGGGGCCAAGAGACCCAGTACTTC	CASRGGGQETQYF
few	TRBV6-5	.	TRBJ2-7	TGTGCCAGCAAAATCAAAAGGGAGGTTTTCCCTTACGAGCAGTACTTC	CASKIKREVFPYEQYF
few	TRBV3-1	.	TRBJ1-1	TGTGCCAGCAGCCAAGAGGCTGGAGCTTTCTTT	CASSQEAGAFF
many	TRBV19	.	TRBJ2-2	TGTGCCAGCAGGTGGGGGCCGAACACCGGGGAGCTGTTTTTT	CASRWGPNTGELFF
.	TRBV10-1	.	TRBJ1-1	TGCGCCAGCAGTGAGCAGCTAAACACTGAAGCTTTCTTT	CASSEQLNTEAFF
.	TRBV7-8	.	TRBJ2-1	TGTGCCAGCAGCTTAGATAGGCCGGGACTGGAAATTAAATCCTCGCAGTTCTTC	CASSLDRPGLEIKSSQFF
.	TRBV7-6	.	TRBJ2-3	TGTGCCTTGCAGCGGATTTCACCAGATACGCAGTATTTT	CALQRISPDTQYF
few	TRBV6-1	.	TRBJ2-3	TGTGCCAGCAGTGAAAGGGGGAGGGCTTTGTTAGATACGCAGTATTTT	CASSERGRALLDTQYF
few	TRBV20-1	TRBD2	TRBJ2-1	TGCAGTGTCCGTGGACTAGACCCCTACAATGAGCAGTTCTTC	CSVRGLDPYNEQFF
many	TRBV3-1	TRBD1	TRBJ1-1	TGTGCCAGCAGCCCCCGGGACAGGGGGAACACTGAAGCTTTCTTT	CASSPRDRGNTEAFF
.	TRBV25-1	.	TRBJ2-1	TGTGCCAGCAGTGAATTTCGACTCTACAATGAGCAGTTCTTC	CASSEFRLYNEQFF
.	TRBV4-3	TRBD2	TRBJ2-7	TGCGCCAGCAGCCAAGCCGCGGGCGGCGGGAGGGCCGGCCCCCCCTACGAGCAGTACTTC	CASSQAAGGGRAGPPYEQYF
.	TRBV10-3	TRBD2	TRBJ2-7	TGTGCCATCAGTGATGGCGGGAGGGCCTGGTTC	CAISDGGRAWF
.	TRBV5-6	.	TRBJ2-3	TGTGCCAGCAGCTTGGCTTACCCCGGCACAGATACGCAGTATTTT	CASSLAYPGTDTQYF
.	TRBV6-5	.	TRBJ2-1	TGTGCCAGTACAGTAAGCGGAACCAATGAGCAGTTCTTC	CASTVSGTNEQFF